This T cell receptor beta chain comes out of a study of blood T cell repertoires in COVID-19. Background on the study: Donors in the United States, Italy and Spain gave samples during acute or convalescent COVID-19. PBMCs, B-cell-depleted T cells, or T cells were the source of the cDNA or gDNA that made up the material.

Original analysis: Cell counts per sample came from amplifying reference gene primers. The data were produced by immunoSEQ multiplex PCR, yet TCRdb's version contains in-frame clones alone and is incomplete. The D gene and trimming were derived from the DNA, and the V and J assignments and clone size from that table. This table has about 73,000 clones, roughly 89% appearing once. This CDR3 is built from 14 residues. Per the germline V gene, CDR1 is LNHDA and CDR2 is SQIVND (reference sequence). V shed 1 base, J shed 7 bases, and the junction held 2 bases outside the gene matches. The sequence was obtained from a man older than 75 with acute or convalescent COVID-19. The sequenced sample was peripheral blood. This sequence joins TRBV19 and TRBJ2-2; 8 bases are shared with TRBD1. CDR3 region: CASSIGTGNGELFF. Written as DNA, the CDR3 is TGTGCCAGTAGTATAGGGACAGGGAACGGGGAGCTGTTTTTT.